The present TCR beta chain was sequenced within a study of shared T cell receptors in the human thymus. The data were produced by immunoSEQ multiplex PCR, yet TCRdb's version contains in-frame clones alone and is incomplete. The table shows 650,000 to 950,000 clones, with roughly 88% occurring only once. The CDR3 has 16 residues. V shed 3 bases and J 2 bases; nucleotides not matched to a gene: 8. Germline CDR1 and CDR2: MGHRA and YSYEKL. These data also formed part of another study, on human thymus T cells. Per that paper: All donors were healthy Finnish infants who were undergoing corrective surgery to treat congenital heart defects. The study used thymus tissue resected during corrective heart surgery. Thymic as well as blood repertoires seemed to favor certain V and J genes unevenly.

The receptor comes from a girl in the first two years of life with a congenital heart defect. This chain joins TRBV4-1 and TRBJ2-3; TRBD1 matches 7 bases. The specimen was thymocytes. As DNA, the CDR3 is TGCGCCAGCAGCCAGGTCGACAGGGACCACACAGATACGCAGTATTTT. Amino acids: CASSQVDRDHTDTQYF.